Listed below are T cell receptor beta chains from one sample, sequenced in a study of blood T cell repertoires in COVID-19. The protocol was immunoSEQ multiplex PCR, while the TCRdb copy is restricted to in-frame clones and leaves out a portion. The table has fewer than 200,000 clones, around 82% seen once. The material sequenced was PBMCs or T cells enriched from blood (not recorded which). Every receptor here comes from a woman between 50 and 59 years old in a cohort exposed to, infected with or recovered from COVID-19 (not recorded which). Both conserved end residues are part of each CDR3. A D gene is named only where the DNA matches it firmly. Clone size is shown for a subset of rows, as once, few, many or a class of expanded clone.

length	D	V	size	J	DNA	CDR3
14	TRBD2	TRBV6-5	.	TRBJ2-4	TGTGCCAGCACGGGGGGAGGGACCAAAAACATTCAGTACTTC	CASTGGGTKNIQYF
21	.	TRBV10-3	.	TRBJ2-1	TGTGCCATCAGGGAGACTGAAGGCCCGTTACAGGCGAAAAATGATTACAATGAGCAGTTCTTC	CAIRETEGPLQAKNDYNEQFF
17	.	TRBV7-6	.	TRBJ2-6	TGTGCCAGCAGCTTAGCGCCCAAGGGGGTGGGGGCCAACGTCCTGACTTTC	CASSLAPKGVGANVLTF
15	.	TRBV27	.	TRBJ2-1	TGTGCCAGCAGTTCCCCGTCAAGGGGCTACAATGAGCAGTTCTTC	CASSSPSRGYNEQFF
13	.	TRBV10-3	.	TRBJ1-2	TGTGCCATCAGTGGCGAGGGCCCCTATGGCTACACCTTC	CAISGEGPYGYTF
12	TRBD2	TRBV5-6	.	TRBJ2-1	TGTGCCAGCGGGAAGCGGGGGAATGAGCAGTTCTTC	CASGKRGNEQFF
16	TRBD1	TRBV7-9	.	TRBJ1-1	TGTGCCAGCAGCCAAATCGGGACAGGGGTTTTGGCTGAAGCTTTCTTT	CASSQIGTGVLAEAFF
13	.	TRBV19	.	TRBJ1-1	TGTGCCAGTAGCCCCTTGGCGAACACTGAAGCTTTCTTT	CASSPLANTEAFF
19	TRBD1	TRBV6-2/TRBV6-3	.	TRBJ2-7	TGTGCCAGCAGTTACCTGACAGGGGTGAACCGCGACCGGTCCAACGAGCAGTACTTC	CASSYLTGVNRDRSNEQYF
16	.	TRBV7-8	.	TRBJ1-5	TGTGCCAGCAGCGCACGACTAAACCCGGAGGGTCAGCCCCAGCATTTT	CASSARLNPEGQPQHF
13	.	TRBV11-2	.	TRBJ2-7	TGTGCCAGCAGCTTCGGCGGGGAAGACGAGCAGTACTTC	CASSFGGEDEQYF
17	.	TRBV24-1	.	TRBJ2-7	TGTGCCACCAGTGATTCCACCGCTGGCGCGGGACTGGACGAGCAGTACTTC	CATSDSTAGAGLDEQYF
13	.	TRBV3-1/TRBV3-2	.	TRBJ1-1	TGTGCCAGCAGCCAAAACGGGGGGACTGAAGCTTTCTTT	CASSQNGGTEAFF
19	TRBD2	TRBV24-1	few	TRBJ2-1	TGTGCCACCAGTGAACACCCGGGACTAGCGGGAGGTCTCGGCAATGAGCAGTTCTTC	CATSEHPGLAGGLGNEQFF
14	.	TRBV7-9	once	TRBJ1-2	TGTGCCAGCAGCACCAACGGACAGCTCTATGGCTACACCTTC	CASSTNGQLYGYTF
22	TRBD2	TRBV29-1	.	TRBJ2-1	TGCAGCGTTGAAGCAGCCGGGACTAGCGGAGGAGGGAGGAAAGGCTCCTACAATGAGCAGTTCTTC	CSVEAAGTSGGGRKGSYNEQFF
15	.	TRBV3-1/TRBV3-2	.	TRBJ1-5	TGTGCCAGCAGCCTTGGGACACTACAAAATCAGCCCCAGCATTTT	CASSLGTLQNQPQHF
14	TRBD1	TRBV3-1/TRBV3-2	.	TRBJ2-7	TGTGCCAGCACCCCTGAACAGGGGGCCTACGAGCAGTACTTC	CASTPEQGAYEQYF
15	TRBD1	TRBV19	.	TRBJ1-5	TGTGCCAGTAGTATTAGGGGGCAACGGAGTCAGCCCCAGCATTTT	CASSIRGQRSQPQHF
15	TRBD2	TRBV28	few	TRBJ2-7	TGTGCCAGCAGCCCGAGCGGGAGGGCTGTCTACGAGCAGTACTTC	CASSPSGRAVYEQYF
14	TRBD2	TRBV6-5	.	TRBJ2-1	TGTGCCACCCTGGGGTCTAGCGGGATCCATGAGCAGTTCTTC	CATLGSSGIHEQFF
17	TRBD2	TRBV4-3	.	TRBJ2-3	TGCGCCAGCAGCCAAGCCGGGGGGGCGGGGGGCACAGATACGCAGTATTTT	CASSQAGGAGGTDTQYF
15	.	TRBV19	.	TRBJ1-4	TGTGCCAGTAGTCTTCTGGACTCAACTAATGAAAAACTGTTTTTT	CASSLLDSTNEKLFF
11	.	TRBV6-5	.	TRBJ1-2	TGTGCCAGCAGTTCACAATATGGCTACACCTTC	CASSSQYGYTF
11	.	TRBV30	.	TRBJ2-7	TGTGCCTGGAGTCCAGGGTACGAGCAGTACTTC	CAWSPGYEQYF
15	.	TRBV27	.	TRBJ2-7	TGTGCCAGCAGTTCCCCGGGACACCGATCCTACGAGCAGTACTTC	CASSSPGHRSYEQYF
12	.	TRBV2	.	TRBJ1-2	TGTGCCGGTCGAGGAGTTTCCTATGGCTACACCTTC	CAGRGVSYGYTF
14	TRBD1	TRBV18	.	TRBJ2-5	TGTGCCAGCTCACCGACAGGGGCGACAGAGACCCAGTACTTC	CASSPTGATETQYF
15	.	TRBV18	.	TRBJ2-3	TGTGCCAGCTCACTCGGGACTCAAAGCACAGATACGCAGTATTTT	CASSLGTQSTDTQYF
16	TRBD2	TRBV6-2/TRBV6-3	.	TRBJ2-3	TGTGCCAGCAGTTCCAGGAGCGGGGGCGGCACAGATACGCAGTATTTT	CASSSRSGGGTDTQYF
15	.	TRBV5-1	.	TRBJ1-2	TGCGCCAGCAGCTTGGAAGGGCAGGGCCCCTATGGCTACACCTTC	CASSLEGQGPYGYTF
13	.	TRBV29-1	once	TRBJ2-7	TGCAGCGTCCAGGGTGGGAATGCCTACGAGCAGTACTTC	CSVQGGNAYEQYF
14	.	TRBV18	.	TRBJ1-1	TGTGCCAGCTCACCTACACGGGGGAACACTGAAGCTTTCTTT	CASSPTRGNTEAFF
14	TRBD1	TRBV28	.	TRBJ2-7	TGTGCCAGCAGTTTGGAGTACACAGGGGGCGAGCAGTACTTC	CASSLEYTGGEQYF
16	TRBD2	TRBV10-1	.	TRBJ2-1	TGCGCCAGCAGTTCGAGGACTAGCGGGATAAACAATGAGCAGTTCTTC	CASSSRTSGINNEQFF
13	TRBD1	TRBV6-5	.	TRBJ2-2	TGTGGTTCCGGGACAGGGTTAGCCGGGGAGCTGTTTTTT	CGSGTGLAGELFF
14	TRBD1	TRBV30	.	TRBJ1-4	TGTGCCTGGGACTCGACAGGGGGTAATGAAAAACTGTTTTTT	CAWDSTGGNEKLFF